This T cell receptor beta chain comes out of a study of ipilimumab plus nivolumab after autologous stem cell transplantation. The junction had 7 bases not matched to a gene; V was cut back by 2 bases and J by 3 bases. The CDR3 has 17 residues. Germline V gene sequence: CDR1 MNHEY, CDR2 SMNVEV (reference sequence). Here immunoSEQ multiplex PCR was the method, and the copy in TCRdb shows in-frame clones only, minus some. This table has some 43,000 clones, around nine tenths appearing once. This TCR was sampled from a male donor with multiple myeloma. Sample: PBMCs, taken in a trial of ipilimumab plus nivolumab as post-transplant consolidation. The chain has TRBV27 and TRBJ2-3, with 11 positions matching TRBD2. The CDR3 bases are TGTGCCAGCAGTTTAAGGGTCGGGACTAGCGGTACAGATACGCAGTATTTT. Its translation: CASSLRVGTSGTDTQYF.